These 11 T cell receptor beta chains originate from one sample sequenced in a study of cytomegalovirus exposure and HLA in healthy donors. PCR was performed using 60 Vbeta and 13 Jbeta primers. The data were produced by immunoSEQ multiplex PCR, yet TCRdb's version contains in-frame clones alone and is incomplete. This table holds around 140,000 clones, 80% found once. The specimen was PBMCs. The receptors were sampled from a man aged 35 to 55 in good health and CMV-seronegative.

This clone was seen ten or more times. This chain joins TRBV5-6 and TRBJ1-6, with 9 bases aligning to TRBD1. The CDR3 sequence is 16 residues long. CDR1 is SGHDT, CDR2 YYEEEE, per germline. With V trimmed by 3 bases and J by 7 bases, 8 bases remained unmatched. The CDR3 protein is CASSSQQGARNSPLHF. Written as DNA, the CDR3 is TGTGCCAGCAGCTCTCAACAGGGGGCACGCAATTCACCCCTCCACTTT.

V and J are TRBV12-5 and TRBJ2-7; D call uncertain. From germline, CDR1 is LGHNT and CDR2 FRNRAP. The ends were cut back, 8 bases at V and 4 bases at J, with 9 bases in the middle. The CDR3 loop spans 11 amino acids. CDR3 residues: CASNSDYEQYF. CDR3 sequence (DNA): TGTGCTAGTAACAGTGATTACGAGCAGTACTTC.

This clone was seen a handful of times. The chain links TRBV2 to TRBJ1-1, with 8 bases that match TRBD1. Germline values: CDR1 SNHLY, CDR2 FYNNEI. The CDR3 runs to 13 residues. Trimming took 5 bases from V and 4 from J; bases not matched to a gene: 3. CDR3: CASSQGAPTEAFF. CDR3 nucleotide sequence: TGTGCCAGCAGTCAGGGGGCGCCCACTGAAGCTTTCTTT. Full variable domain (rest looked up from reference TRBV2 and TRBJ1-1): EPEVTQTPSHQVTQMGQEVILRCVPISNHLYFYWYRQILGQKVEFLVSFYNNEISEKSEIFDDQFSVERPDGSNFTLKIRSTKLEDSAMYFCASSQGAPTEAFFGQGTRLTVV.

With regard to this clone: Other DNA sequences from this sample encode an identical CDR3 as well. The chain has TRBV30 and TRBJ1-5; TRBD1 is a possible D gene (6 bases). Germline CDR1 is GTSNPN and CDR2 is SVGIG (reference sequence). The CDR3 has 12 amino acids. V lost 0 bases and J 6 bases, leaving 6 bases between the germline ends. The CDR3 here is CAWSVQGQPQHF. The DNA for the CDR3 is TGTGCCTGGAGTGTACAGGGTCAGCCCCAGCATTTT. The variable domain in full, with the rest retrieved from reference TRBV30 and TRBJ1-5, is SQTIHQWPATLVQPVGSPLSLECTVEGTSNPNLYWYRQAAGRGLQLLFYSVGIGQISSEVPQNLSASRPQDRQFILSSKKLLLSDSGFYLCAWSVQGQPQHFGDGTRLSIL.

Remarks on this clone: The sample contains more than one DNA sequence encoding this CDR3. J is TRBJ1-6 and V is TRBV4-3; D is possibly TRBD1 (6 bases). This CDR3 has 15 residues. The germline V gene encodes CDR1 LGHNA and CDR2 YSLEER. The V end lost 0 bases, the J end lost 7 bases, and 10 bases lay between the germline ends. CDR3 amino acids: CASSQEWGGNSPLHF. In DNA, the CDR3 is TGCGCCAGCAGCCAAGAATGGGGGGGCAATTCACCCCTCCACTTT.

The V gene is TRBV2, the J gene TRBJ1-1; D unresolved. The V gene's germline CDR1 is SNHLY and CDR2 FYNNEI. Trimming removed 2 bases at V and 0 bases at J, with 10 bases between. This CDR3 spans 15 amino acids. CDR3 DNA sequence: TGTGCCAGCAGTGAACAGGTACCTATGAACACTGAAGCTTTCTTT. Its translation is CASSEQVPMNTEAFF.

The chain joins TRBV5-6 to TRBJ1-5; the match to TRBD1 covers 10 bases. CDR1 and CDR2 (germline): SGHDT, YYEEEE. The CDR3 length is 19 residues. The J segment lost 3 bases and the V segment lost 5 bases, leaving 17 bases of the junction unmatched. The DNA of the CDR3 is TGTGCCAGCAGGTTCTCGGGACAGGGGATCCCAGTCTTCAATCAGCCCCAGCATTTT. This gives the protein CASRFSGQGIPVFNQPQHF.

This chain uses TRBV7-8 with TRBJ1-5, with no clear D. The germline V gene has CDR1 SGHVS and CDR2 FQNEAQ. This CDR3 comprises 14 residues. V was clipped by 1 base and J by 5 bases, with 9 bases between them. The CDR3 coding sequence is TGTGCCAGCAGCTTAGGAGGACTGGATCAGCCCCAGCATTTT. Its translation: CASSLGGLDQPQHF.

The rearrangement links TRBV27 to TRBJ2-5; D ambiguous. CDR3 length: 13 amino acids. Deletions cut 3 bases from V and 2 bases from J, with 7 bases between. In germline, CDR1 is MNHEY, CDR2 SMNVEV (reference sequence). The CDR3 loop reads CASSLRLQETQYF. The CDR3 nucleotides are TGTGCCAGCAGTTTGAGGTTGCAAGAGACCCAGTACTTC.

This chain connects TRBV6-5 to TRBJ2-1; the match to TRBD1 covers 8 bases. The length of the CDR3 is 13 residues. V trimming: 6 bases; J trimming: 7 bases; junction bases outside the gene matches: 5. In germline, CDR1 is MNHEY, CDR2 SVGAGI. The CDR3: CASRPTGANEQFF. DNA for the CDR3: TGTGCCAGCAGGCCGACAGGGGCGAATGAGCAGTTCTTC.

This clone was picked up a small number of times. This chain connects TRBV6-5 to TRBJ2-7, with 7 positions matching TRBD1. The V gene end was trimmed by 6 bases and the J gene end by 2 bases; junction bases not matched to a gene: 10. The CDR3 spans 15 residues. In germline, CDR1 is MNHEY, CDR2 SVGAGI. The CDR3 region is CASSRGQQRTYEQYF. The CDR3 region has the DNA TGTGCCAGCAGCCGGGGACAGCAGAGGACCTACGAGCAGTACTTC.